Below, 20 T cell receptor beta chains from the same sample are listed, as sequenced in a study of technical replicates of blood from several donors. Generated by immunoSEQ multiplex PCR, the TCRdb table keeps only in-frame clones and is missing some. This table holds about 62,000 clones, about 98% found once. Sample: T cells isolated from PBMCs. Source of these receptors: a human donor in good health.

The rearrangement links TRBV27 to TRBJ1-5, with D maybe TRBD1 (6 bases). Looked up from germline, CDR1 is MNHEY and CDR2 is SMNVEV (reference sequence). CDR3 length: 14 amino acids. Trimming removed 3 bases at V and 6 bases at J, with 12 bases between. CDR3 coding DNA: TGTGCCAGCAGTTTTACAGGGTATGGTCAGCCCCAGCATTTT. Protein sequence: CASSFTGYGQPQHF.

The chain recombines TRBV7-9 with TRBJ2-1, with unresolved D. Germline lookup yields CDR1 SEHNR and CDR2 FQNEAQ (reference sequence). This CDR3 has 16 residues. Trimming left V 1 base short and J 3 bases short, with 13 bases between. CDR3 loop: CASSLESGYGYNEQFF. In DNA, the CDR3 is TGTGCCAGCAGCTTAGAGTCGGGTTACGGCTACAATGAGCAGTTCTTC.

The rearrangement joins TRBV6-1 to TRBJ1-3, with unresolved D. Between the trimmed V and J ends, which lost 8 bases and 4 bases, there was a span of 12 bases. Germline values: CDR1 MNHNS, CDR2 SASEGT. CDR3 size: 13 residues. CDR3 bases: TGTGCCAGCCTGGTTGGAGTGGGAAACACCATATATTTT. Its translation is CASLVGVGNTIYF.

This clone appeared once. The CDR3 region has the DNA TGTGCCAGCAGCGTAGACGTGAGAAAGTACTTC. Translation: CASSVDVRKYF. This chain joins TRBV7-9 and TRBJ2-7; no definite D call. This CDR3 comprises 11 residues. Looked up from germline, CDR1 is SEHNR and CDR2 is FQNEAQ (reference sequence). V was trimmed by 5 bases and J by 11 bases, leaving 13 bases between them.

The gene calls are TRBV2 and TRBJ1-2, with D possibly being TRBD1 (5 bases). The germline CDR1 and CDR2 sequences are SNHLY and FYNNEI. The CDR3 is 14 residues long. V was shortened by 4 bases and J by 6 bases, with 15 bases between the two germline ends. CDR3 amino acids: CASSARSGEDGYTF. As DNA, the CDR3 is TGTGCCAGCAGTGCCAGGTCGGGGGAGGATGGCTACACCTTC.

Only a few counts were recorded for this clone. A read error may account for a junction end that differs from germline. V and J are TRBV7-7 and TRBJ2-1, with 8 bases that match TRBD2. The germline V gene encodes CDR1 SSHAT and CDR2 FNYEAQ (reference sequence). The CDR3 consists of 15 residues. The CDR3: CASSLRRGAYNEQFF. The CDR3 DNA reads as TGTGCTAGCAGCTTACGGCGGGGGGCGTACAATGAGCAGTTCTTC.

The CDR3 region is CASSPSSGRAQYF. CDR3 nucleotide sequence: TGTGCCAGCAGCCCGTCTAGCGGGAGAGCGCAGTATTTT. The genes are TRBV7-2 and TRBJ2-3; 10 nucleotides line up with TRBD2. This CDR3 region has 13 residues. V gave up 5 bases and J gave up 10 bases; unmatched junction bases: 6. The germline V gene encodes CDR1 SGHTA and CDR2 FQGNSA.

The genes are TRBV28 and TRBJ2-1; 10 bases match TRBD1. CDR1 MDHEN and CDR2 SYDVKM come from the germline V gene. CDR3 size: 13 residues. CDR3 nucleotide sequence: TGTGCTATCCGGGACAGGGGAGGGAATGAGCAGTTCTTC. Protein product: CAIRDRGGNEQFF. The full variable domain, with the rest looked up from reference TRBV28 and TRBJ2-1, is DVKVTQSSRYLVKRTGEKVFLECVQDMDHENMFWYRQDPGLGLRLIYFSYDVKMKEKGDIPEGYSVSREKKERFSLILESASTNQTSMYLCAIRDRGGNEQFFGPGTRLTVL.

The J gene is TRBJ1-4, the V gene TRBV30, with D hard to call. V was cut by 2 bases and J by 6 bases, with 10 bases left in between. The CDR3 is made up of 13 amino acids. In germline, CDR1 is GTSNPN, CDR2 SVGIG (reference sequence). This CDR3 is CAWSRLLDEKLFF. The CDR3 nucleotides read TGTGCCTGGAGTCGGCTGCTAGATGAAAAACTGTTTTTT.

The chain couples TRBV6-5 to TRBJ1-2; maybe TRBD1 (6 bases). CDR1 MNHEY and CDR2 SVGAGI come from the germline V gene. This CDR3 spans 14 amino acids. The ends were cut back, 6 bases at V and 4 bases at J, with 15 bases in the middle. CDR3 region: CASRTPTGGYGYTF. DNA for the CDR3: TGTGCCAGCAGAACGCCGACAGGAGGCTATGGCTACACCTTC.

CDR3 coding DNA: TGTGCCAGCAGTTTATCCAGGGCGCTGACAGAGACCCAGTACTTC. Protein product: CASSLSRALTETQYF. The chain is built from TRBV28 and TRBJ2-5, with D maybe TRBD1 (5 bases). CDR3 size: 15 residues. Trimming stripped 1 base from V and 4 bases from J, with 13 bases between. Germline V gene lookup returns CDR1 MDHEN and CDR2 SYDVKM.

J is TRBJ2-2 and V is TRBV29-1, with 14 bases matching TRBD2. CDR1 and CDR2 from the germline V gene are SQVTM and ANQGSEA. This CDR3 contains 16 residues. V lost 6 bases and J lost 5; bases outside the gene matches: 8. The CDR3 protein is CSVETSGGAGTGELFF. CDR3 DNA sequence: TGCAGCGTGGAGACTAGCGGGGGGGCGGGGACCGGGGAGCTGTTTTTT.

In nucleotides, the CDR3 is TGTGCCAGCAGCCCAAGCAGGGTTCTCACCTACGAGCAGTACTTC. Translated: CASSPSRVLTYEQYF. This chain uses TRBV5-4 with TRBJ2-7; D is possibly TRBD1 (5 bases). Germline CDR1 and CDR2: SGHNT and YYREEE (reference sequence). Deletions cut 4 bases from V and 2 bases from J, with 16 bases between. This CDR3 region has 15 residues.

CDR3: CASSQDSPWSYEQYF. In DNA, the CDR3 is TGTGCCAGCAGTCAGGACAGCCCCTGGAGCTACGAGCAGTACTTC. This chain connects TRBV6-6 to TRBJ2-7; tentative D call: TRBD1 (6 bases). Per the germline V gene, CDR1 is MNHNY and CDR2 is SVGAGI (reference sequence). V lost 5 bases, J lost 3 bases, and 17 bases lay in between. The CDR3 is 15 amino acids.

The CDR3 sequence is CAWGGGQRKDPGNTIYF. The CDR3 nucleotides read TGTGCCTGGGGAGGGGGACAGAGAAAAGATCCTGGAAACACCATATATTTT. J is TRBJ1-3 and V is TRBV30, with 7 positions matching TRBD1. Germline CDR1 and CDR2: GTSNPN and SVGIG (reference sequence). The V gene end was trimmed by 5 bases and the J gene end by 2 bases; junction bases not matched to a gene: 15. CDR3 length: 17 amino acids.

V gene TRBV28 combines with J gene TRBJ2-1; 9 nucleotides match TRBD2. CDR1 is MDHEN and CDR2 is SYDVKM in the germline V gene. V lost 6 bases and J lost 7; bases outside the gene matches: 13. This CDR3 has 16 amino acids. The CDR3 protein is CASRASASGTANEQFF. CDR3 coding DNA: TGTGCCAGCAGAGCCAGTGCTAGCGGGACGGCGAATGAGCAGTTCTTC.

This clone was seen only once. J is TRBJ2-3 and V is TRBV9; maybe TRBD2 (5 bases). V was trimmed by 0 bases and J by 0 bases, leaving 8 bases between them. In germline, CDR1 is SGDLS, CDR2 YYNGEE. The CDR3 contains 15 residues. Here the CDR3 reads CASSVAGSSTDTQYF. The CDR3, as DNA: TGTGCCAGCAGCGTAGCGGGAAGTAGCACAGATACGCAGTATTTT.

This clone is a singleton in its sample. V and J are TRBV5-1 and TRBJ2-7; TRBD1 is a possible D gene (6 bases). The CDR3 is 18 residues long. Germline loops: CDR1 SGHRS, CDR2 YFSETQ. Between the trimmed V and J ends, which lost 2 bases and 0 bases, there was a span of 21 bases. This CDR3 is CASSFVGDRTRSSYEQYF. CDR3 in DNA: TGCGCCAGCAGCTTTGTCGGTGACAGGACCAGAAGCTCCTACGAGCAGTACTTC.

V gene TRBV27 combines with J gene TRBJ2-3; 10 bases agree with TRBD2. Germline V CDR1 and CDR2: MNHEY, SMNVEV (reference sequence). The CDR3 runs to 15 residues. Trimming took 6 bases from V and 0 from J; bases not matched to a gene: 3. As DNA, the CDR3 is TGTGCCAGCAGACTAGCGGGGACTAGCACAGATACGCAGTATTTT. It translates to CASRLAGTSTDTQYF.

CDR3 residues: CASSYAGGDNEQFF. In DNA, the CDR3 is TGTGCCAGCAGTTACGCGGGAGGGGACAATGAGCAGTTCTTC. V is TRBV6-5 and J is TRBJ2-1; 9 bases are a match to TRBD2. Germline V gene data show CDR1 as MNHEY and CDR2 as SVGAGI. V was clipped by 2 bases and J by 5 bases; unmatched bases: 1. This CDR3 comprises 14 residues.